This is a list of T cell receptor beta chains from one sample in a study of cytomegalovirus exposure and HLA in healthy donors. Assay used: immunoSEQ multiplex PCR; TCRdb lists only in-frame clones, some missing. The profile covers about 150,000 clones, with 80% appearing a single time and over 13% taken by the ten largest. The specimen sequenced was PBMCs. The receptors here all came from a woman aged 40-49 years in good health and CMV-seronegative. The CDR3 runs from the conserved cysteine through the conserved F or W. The D gene is left open where the match is weak. The size of a clone is reported for some rows only, either as once, few or many, or as a class for expanded clones.

TRBD1	TRBV28	TRBJ2-7	few	TGTGCCAGCAGCACCGACAGGGCCCAGCATTTCTACGAGCAGTACTTC	CASSTDRAQHFYEQYF
TRBD1	TRBV28	TRBJ1-5	few	TGTGCCAGCATGGGCCCGGGACAGGTTTATAGCAATCAGCCCCAGCATTTT	CASMGPGQVYSNQPQHF
NA	TRBV10-3	TRBJ1-1	NA	TGTGCCATCAGTGTCGGGGGGAATCCCACTGAAGCTTTCTTT	CAISVGGNPTEAFF
NA	TRBV6-1	TRBJ2-6	NA	TGTGCCAGCAGTGCTCGGGACTTTGGGGCCAACGTCCTGACTTTC	CASSARDFGANVLTF
NA	TRBV7-9	TRBJ2-7	NA	TGTTCCAGCAGCTTAGGAGAGCAAGAGCAGTACTTC	CSSSLGEQEQYF
TRBD1	TRBV11-3	TRBJ1-6	few	TGTGCCAGCAGCCCCTCGCGGACAGGGAATTCACCCCTCCACTTT	CASSPSRTGNSPLHF
NA	TRBV11-3	TRBJ1-3	once	TGTGCCAGCAGCCCTCGAACATCAGGTGGAAACACCATATATTTT	CASSPRTSGGNTIYF
TRBD1	TRBV19	TRBJ2-3	NA	TGTGCCAGCACGTCCGTGGGACAGGGGGTAGGAGATACGCAGTATTTT	CASTSVGQGVGDTQYF
TRBD2	TRBV11-3	TRBJ2-1	NA	TGTGCCAGCAGCTTATATCCTAGCGGCTACAATGAGCAGTTCTTC	CASSLYPSGYNEQFF
NA	TRBV28	TRBJ1-1	NA	TGTGCCAGCTGCGGGGGAGCGAGCACTGAAGCTTTCTTT	CASCGGASTEAFF
TRBD2	TRBV7-9	TRBJ2-1	NA	TGTGCCAGCAGCTTACATGGGACTAGCGGGCTCGAAGGCAATGAGCAGTTCTTC	CASSLHGTSGLEGNEQFF
NA	TRBV4-3	TRBJ1-1	NA	TGCGCCAGCAGCCAAGCAGGGAAGGGCACTGAAGCTTTCTTT	CASSQAGKGTEAFF
NA	TRBV9	TRBJ1-1	NA	TGTGCCAGCAGCGTAGGCGGCACATTGGGCACTGAAGCTTTCTTT	CASSVGGTLGTEAFF
NA	TRBV19	TRBJ2-7	NA	TGTGCCAGTAGGGCCTACCGAACTGGGGGGGAGCAGTACTTC	CASRAYRTGGEQYF
TRBD1	TRBV6-4	TRBJ1-1	NA	TGTGCCAGCAGTGACTCAAGACAGGGGGTGAACACTGAAGCTTTCTTT	CASSDSRQGVNTEAFF
NA	TRBV6-5	TRBJ2-5	NA	TGTGCCAGCAGTGAAGCGCTGGGGACCCAGTACTTC	CASSEALGTQYF
NA	TRBV10-2	TRBJ1-1	NA	TGCGCCAGCAGTGAGTCGATTACAGGGCGAGGAAAAGCTTTCTTT	CASSESITGRGKAFF
NA	TRBV5-1	TRBJ2-2	few	TGCGCCAGCAGCTTCCCGGACAGCAACACCGGGGAGCTGTTTTTT	CASSFPDSNTGELFF
NA	TRBV11-2	TRBJ2-5	once	TGTGCCAGCAGCACTAATACAGGGTACCAAGAGACCCAGTACTTC	CASSTNTGYQETQYF
NA	TRBV11-2	TRBJ1-1	NA	TGTGCCAGCAGTTTTCGACAGAACACTGAAGCTTTCTTT	CASSFRQNTEAFF
TRBD2	TRBV4-3	TRBJ2-1	NA	TGCGCCAGCAGCCAAGAGCGGGAGCGTGAGCAGTTCTTC	CASSQEREREQFF
NA	TRBV11-2	TRBJ2-7	once	TGTGCCAGCAGCTTAGTCCGGGTCTACGAGCAGTACTTC	CASSLVRVYEQYF
NA	TRBV12-2	TRBJ1-6	NA	TGTGCAAGTCGCTTAGGGGACAGGGGAATGCTTTCACCCCTCCACTTT	CASRLGDRGMLSPLHF
NA	TRBV11-1	TRBJ2-3	NA	TGTGCCAGCAGCTTAGCGCGTAGCACAGATACGCAGTATTTT	CASSLARSTDTQYF
TRBD1	TRBV5-4	TRBJ1-1	NA	TGTGCCAGCAGCCTACGGACAGGGGTGAACACTGAAGCTTTCTTT	CASSLRTGVNTEAFF
NA	TRBV6-1	TRBJ2-7	NA	TGTGCCAGCGCGGGGCGCGACGAGCAGTACTTC	CASAGRDEQYF
NA	TRBV19	TRBJ2-7	NA	TGTGCCAGTAGTATAAACTCCTTCTCACCCTACGAGCAGTACTTC	CASSINSFSPYEQYF
NA	TRBV7-9	TRBJ2-1	NA	TGTTCCAGCAGCTTAGCTTCCGAGTACAATGAGCAGTTCTTC	CSSSLASEYNEQFF
NA	TRBV7-9	TRBJ2-7	once	TGTGCCAGCAGCTTTTTAGCGGTCGAGCAGTACTTC	CASSFLAVEQYF
NA	TRBV11-2	TRBJ1-2	NA	TGTGCCAGCAGCTTCTGGGAGGGGTATGGCTACACCTTC	CASSFWEGYGYTF
NA	TRBV9	TRBJ2-1	NA	TGTGCCAGCAACCAGGGAGGTTTTCTACTGAACAATGAGCAGTTCTTC	CASNQGGFLLNNEQFF
TRBD2	TRBV28	TRBJ2-7	NA	TGTGCCAGCAGAAACTCGGGACTAGCGGTCTCTGAGCAGTACTTC	CASRNSGLAVSEQYF
TRBD2	TRBV7-3	TRBJ2-1	NA	TGTGCCAGCAGCTTTATGGGCGGGAGGGATGGGGATGAGCAGTTCTTC	CASSFMGGRDGDEQFF
NA	TRBV11-2	TRBJ2-7	few	TGTGCCAGCAGCACTCCGGCGGGGCCCTACGAGCAGTACTTC	CASSTPAGPYEQYF
TRBD2	TRBV7-9	TRBJ2-2	NA	TGTGCCAGCAGCTCCGTCGGGAGGGCCAGCACCGGGGAGCTGTTTTTT	CASSSVGRASTGELFF
TRBD2	TRBV11-1	TRBJ2-1	NA	TGTGCCAGCAGCCCGAGCGGGGGGGCCTACAATGAGCAGTTCTTC	CASSPSGGAYNEQFF
NA	TRBV7-2	TRBJ2-7	NA	TGTGCCAGCAGCACAGGGGGAGGGACGCCTACCTACGAGCAGTACTTC	CASSTGGGTPTYEQYF